This TCR beta chain was sequenced for a study of OX40 agonist ivuxolimab in advanced cancers. Study-wide results and caveats: Partial responders dosed at 0.1-3.0 mg/kg displayed clonal expansion ranking among the lowest.

The CDR3 has 16 amino acids. Germline CDR1 and CDR2: SGHAT and FQNNGV. Between the trimmed V and J ends, which lost 5 bases and 0 bases, there was a span of 14 bases. Of note for this clone: The antigen remains undetermined.

Repertoires were generated with immunoSEQ multiplex PCR, while TCRdb's copy carries only in-frame clones and drops some. The repertoire has some 70,000 clones, roughly nine tenths of them found once; the top ten carry more than 0.85%. Sample: CD4+ or CD8+ T cells sorted from blood, taken in a trial of the OX40 agonist ivuxolimab. This rearrangement joins TRBV11-2 to TRBJ2-1; tentative D call: TRBD1 (5 bases). The TCR comes from an adult with an advanced solid tumor such as melanoma, head and neck, liver or kidney cancer. The CDR3 here is CASSKTGHTSYNEQFF. CDR3 coding DNA: TGTGCCAGCAGCAAAACCGGACACACCTCCTACAATGAGCAGTTCTTC.